A single sample is the source of the 23 T cell receptor beta chains below, sequenced in a study of technical replicates of blood from a handful of donors. Sequencing was performed with immunoSEQ multiplex PCR; in TCRdb, only in-frame clones are kept and a portion is missing. This table has some 87,000 clones, 96% appearing once. Input material: T cells isolated from PBMCs. Receptors originate from a human donor in good health.

The rearrangement uses TRBV19 and TRBJ2-7; 7 positions match TRBD1. This CDR3 is 14 amino acids long. The J segment lost 1 base and the V segment lost 3 bases, leaving 3 bases of the junction unmatched. The V gene's germline CDR1 is LNHDA and CDR2 SQIVND (reference sequence). The CDR3 sequence is CASSIRQGSYEQYF. DNA for the CDR3: TGTGCCAGTAGTATCAGACAGGGATCCTACGAGCAGTACTTC.

V is TRBV18 and J is TRBJ2-7; D gene uncertain. Trimming removed 6 bases from V and 0 bases from J, with 15 bases in between. The germline CDR1 and CDR2 sequences are KGHSH and LQKENI. This CDR3 comprises 15 residues. CDR3 amino acids: CASSRQTYFSYEQYF. The CDR3 nucleotides are TGTGCCAGCTCCCGACAAACGTACTTCTCCTACGAGCAGTACTTC.

The V call is TRBV13, the J call TRBJ1-1; 7 nucleotides match TRBD1. V lost 6 bases to trimming and J lost 4 bases; unmatched junction nucleotides: 8. Germline V gives CDR1 PRHDT, CDR2 FYEKMQ (reference sequence). The CDR3 has 14 amino acids. CDR3 sequence reads: CASRRFTGATEAFF. The CDR3 coding sequence is TGTGCCAGCAGACGCTTCACAGGGGCCACTGAAGCTTTCTTT.

This clone was picked up one time. This sequence joins TRBV5-1 and TRBJ2-7, with 14 bases fitting TRBD2. Germline loops: CDR1 SGHRS, CDR2 YFSETQ. The junction had 4 bases not matched to a gene; V was cut back by 3 bases and J by 5 bases. This CDR3 is built from 15 residues. The CDR3, as DNA: TGCGCCAGCAGCTCGGGGACTAGCGGGAGAGACGAGCAGTACTTC. It yields the protein CASSSGTSGRDEQYF.

The chain combines TRBV2 with TRBJ1-2; D gene unclear. This CDR3 spans 13 amino acids. The V gene lost 1 base and the J gene lost 5 bases, with 8 bases spanning the gap. Germline V lookup: CDR1 SNHLY, CDR2 FYNNEI. The DNA of the CDR3 is TGTGCCAGCAGTGAAGTAACAGAGTATGGCTACACCTTC. It translates to CASSEVTEYGYTF.

The V gene is TRBV4-3, the J gene TRBJ1-2, with D perhaps TRBD1 (5 bases). CDR1 is LGHNA, CDR2 YSLEER, per germline. V shed 1 base and J shed 4 bases, with 22 bases lying between them. CDR3 length: 18 residues. In nucleotides, the CDR3 is TGCGCCAGCAGCCAAGTGGAAGGGGCCCTAGGTATACTCTATGGCTACACCTTC. It codes for CASSQVEGALGILYGYTF.

The rearrangement links TRBV27 to TRBJ2-5, with TRBD1 matching over 8 bases. J lost 7 bases, V lost 3 bases, and 4 bases had no gene match. The germline CDR1 and CDR2 sequences are MNHEY and SMNVEV (reference sequence). CDR3 length: 13 amino acids. The CDR3 sequence is CASSFDRGGTQYF. CDR3 DNA: TGTGCCAGCAGTTTCGACAGGGGCGGGACCCAGTACTTC.

The chain uses TRBV11-3 and TRBJ1-2, with 7 positions matching TRBD1. The CDR3 has 14 amino acids. Germline values: CDR1 SGHNT, CDR2 YENEEA. V shed 3 bases and J 3 bases; nucleotides not matched to a gene: 4. This CDR3 reads CASSLEGAYYGYTF. The CDR3 DNA reads as TGTGCCAGCAGCTTGGAGGGGGCGTACTATGGCTACACCTTC.

The chain recombines TRBV7-3 with TRBJ2-1; D uncertain. The CDR3 runs to 13 residues. CDR1 and CDR2 from the germline V gene are SGHTA and FQGTGA. Between the trimmed V and J ends, which lost 4 bases and 7 bases, there was a span of 11 bases. The CDR3 is CASSSSTGNEQFF. The CDR3 DNA reads as TGTGCCAGCAGCTCCTCGACGGGTAATGAGCAGTTCTTC.

V usage is TRBV6-1 and J usage is TRBJ2-1; perhaps TRBD2 as D (6 bases). Germline CDR1 is MNHNS and CDR2 is SASEGT. This CDR3 is built from 12 residues. V was cut by 7 bases and J by 8 bases, with 12 bases left in between. The CDR3 DNA is TGTGCCAGCACTGAGCGGGTCTATGAGCAGTTCTTC. As protein: CASTERVYEQFF.

For this clone: At one boundary the junction diverges from the germline segment, which might be a read error. The chain recombines TRBV7-7 with TRBJ2-1, with 10 bases that match TRBD2. This CDR3 has 15 residues. Germline V CDR1 and CDR2: SSHAT, FNYEAQ (reference sequence). As DNA, the CDR3 is TGTGCTAGCAGCTTAGCGGGAGGAGAAGGGAATGAGCAGTTCTTC. This sequence encodes CASSLAGGEGNEQFF.

This clone was seen once. The chain combines TRBV30 with TRBJ2-7, with TRBD2 identical over 8 bases. The CDR3 runs 15 residues. V shed 4 bases and J 3 bases; nucleotides not matched to a gene: 11. In germline, CDR1 is GTSNPN, CDR2 SVGIG (reference sequence). CDR3 in amino acids: CAWKLAGAGGYEQYF. The CDR3 nucleotides are TGTGCCTGGAAACTAGCAGGGGCGGGAGGCTACGAGCAGTACTTC. The full variable domain, in which reference TRBV30 and TRBJ2-7 provide the parts outside the CDR3, is SQTIHQWPATLVQPVGSPLSLECTVEGTSNPNLYWYRQAAGRGLQLLFYSVGIGQISSEVPQNLSASRPQDRQFILSSKKLLLSDSGFYLCAWKLAGAGGYEQYFGPGTRLTVT.

The chain employs TRBV6-6 and TRBJ2-3; TRBD2 matches at 15 bases. CDR1 is MNHNY, CDR2 SVGAGI, per germline (reference sequence). CDR3 length equals 16 residues. V was clipped by 9 bases and J by 5 bases; unmatched bases: 9. This chain's CDR3 is CASCYGLAGGGDTQYF. CDR3 DNA sequence: TGTGCCAGTTGCTATGGACTAGCGGGAGGGGGAGATACGCAGTATTTT.

This chain uses TRBV28 with TRBJ2-2; 8 nucleotides line up with TRBD1. The germline gives CDR1 MDHEN, CDR2 SYDVKM. The V segment lost 3 bases and the J segment 7 bases; nucleotides outside the gene matches: 4. CDR3 size: 14 residues. The CDR3 sequence: CASSLQGANGELFF. The DNA of the CDR3 is TGTGCCAGCAGTTTGCAGGGGGCAAACGGGGAGCTGTTTTTT.

The gene calls are TRBV5-1 and TRBJ2-1; TRBD1 agrees at 7 bases. Germline lookup yields CDR1 SGHRS and CDR2 YFSETQ. V was pared by 2 bases and J by 7 bases, with 0 bases of the junction left unmatched. The CDR3 has 12 amino acids. The CDR3 bases are TGCGCCAGCAGCTTACAGGGGAATGAGCAGTTCTTC. It yields the protein CASSLQGNEQFF.

J is TRBJ2-7 and V is TRBV5-1; TRBD2 matches 10 bases. This CDR3 contains 15 residues. CDR1 is SGHRS, CDR2 YFSETQ, per germline. The V segment lost 0 bases and the J segment 3 bases; nucleotides outside the gene matches: 3. CDR3 sequence: CASSLGTSGNYEQYF. CDR3 nucleotides: TGCGCCAGCAGCTTGGGAACTAGCGGGAACTACGAGCAGTACTTC.

The V gene is TRBV18, the J gene TRBJ2-5, with D possibly being TRBD2 (6 bases). The CDR3 has 13 residues. The germline V gene encodes CDR1 KGHSH and CDR2 LQKENI. V gave up 5 bases and J gave up 8 bases, with 15 bases separating them. CDR3 loop: CASSMTGEDTQYF. The CDR3 bases are TGTGCCAGCTCAATGACGGGGGAGGATACCCAGTACTTC.

The chain combines TRBV11-1 with TRBJ2-5, with D maybe TRBD2 (5 bases). V dropped 5 bases and J dropped 0 bases, with 10 bases sitting between them. The germline V gene has CDR1 SGHAT and CDR2 FQDESV (reference sequence). CDR3 length equals 14 residues. The CDR3 DNA follows: TGTGCCAGCAGCCTCCGGCGGGACCAAGAGACCCAGTACTTC. It codes for CASSLRRDQETQYF.

The chain employs TRBV27 and TRBJ1-1, with TRBD1 matching 7 bases. V was clipped by 6 bases and J by 11 bases; unmatched bases: 18. Germline V gene sequence: CDR1 MNHEY, CDR2 SMNVEV (reference sequence). The length of the CDR3 is 15 residues. The CDR3 here is CASSPTGTVLYGAFF. CDR3 sequence (DNA): TGTGCCAGCAGCCCCACCGGGACAGTCCTCTATGGGGCTTTCTTT.

The chain joins TRBV5-1 to TRBJ1-5; D is perhaps TRBD1 (5 bases). Germline CDR1 is SGHRS and CDR2 is YFSETQ. This CDR3 has 15 residues. Trimming shortened V by 2 bases and J by 5 bases, and 14 bases separated the two germline ends. In nucleotides, the CDR3 is TGCGCCAGCAGCTTAACGGCAGGGAAGGATCAGCCCCAGCATTTT. This sequence encodes CASSLTAGKDQPQHF.

The chain recombines TRBV30 with TRBJ2-7; D possibly corresponds to TRBD1 (6 bases). V lost 3 bases and J lost 3, with 18 bases in between. Germline V gives CDR1 GTSNPN, CDR2 SVGIG (reference sequence). The CDR3 is 15 amino acids. CDR3 in amino acids: CAWRGYGKGGYEQYF. DNA for the CDR3: TGTGCCTGGAGGGGGTACGGGAAAGGGGGCTACGAGCAGTACTTC.

V usage is TRBV30 and J usage is TRBJ1-4; unclear D gene. This CDR3 region has 15 residues. The germline CDR1 and CDR2 sequences are GTSNPN and SVGIG (reference sequence). The V end was cut by 2 bases, the J end by 7 bases, with 17 bases between. Written as DNA, the CDR3 is TGTGCCTGGAGTAGGAACCCTTACCGGGGTGAAAAACTGTTTTTT. Amino acids: CAWSRNPYRGEKLFF.

The rearrangement links TRBV2 to TRBJ2-3; D call uncertain. CDR1 is SNHLY, CDR2 FYNNEI, per germline. The V gene lost 6 bases and the J gene lost 6 bases, with 13 bases spanning the gap. The CDR3 is 13 residues long. Written as DNA, the CDR3 is TGTGCCAGCAGGCTGAGCGAGGCGGATACGCAGTATTTT. Its protein is CASRLSEADTQYF.